This T cell receptor (beta chain) was identified during a study of blood T cell dynamics during melanoma immunotherapy. Generated by immunoSEQ multiplex PCR, the TCRdb table keeps only in-frame clones and is missing some. Among 15,000 or so clones listed, approximately 94% were seen once. Study results and limitations: It remained unknown if the driving T cell clones were melanoma-specific. The most clonal sorted CD8+ subset, immune-effector cells, was closest to cell-free DNA CDR3 sequences.

This CDR3 contains 15 residues. Trimming cost V 2 bases and J 3 bases; bases outside gene matches: 6. Germline CDR1 is SEHNR and CDR2 is FQNEAQ (reference sequence). This sample's time point: week 3, after first cycle of checkpoint inhibitor. Apart from two fast progressors, RECIST 1.1 response was judged 12 weeks post-infusion. This clone came up once. Its specificity is not known. The rearrangement joins TRBV7-9 to TRBJ2-5; 7 nucleotides match TRBD1. The sequenced sample was effector memory CD8+ T cells from blood, obtained from a patient treated with checkpoint blockade. This clonotype originated in a human donor with melanoma. The CDR3 nucleotides read TGTGCCAGCAGCTTAAAAAAGGGGGCGGAAGAGACCCAGTACTTC. Amino acids: CASSLKKGAEETQYF.